The source of this TCR beta chain is a study of cytomegalovirus exposure and HLA in healthy donors. CDR1 is SEHNR and CDR2 is FQNEAQ in the germline V gene (reference sequence). This CDR3 comprises 17 residues. A note on this clone: Its matching antigen is unknown. At one end the junction does not follow the germline gene, possibly because of a read error.

Study-wide findings and caveats: CMV serostatus stood as the only immune exposure information on hand. Researchers reportedly found TCR beta sequences accurately predicted most subjects' HLA-A and HLA-B alleles. A few chains linked to CMV were shown in vitro to be specific for CMV antigens.

The PCR contained 60 Vbeta and 13 Jbeta primers. Assay used: immunoSEQ multiplex PCR; TCRdb lists only in-frame clones, some missing. The data contain roughly 180,000 clones, roughly three quarters of them singletons. The TCR originated in a woman aged 25 to 39 in good health and CMV-seropositive. Sequencing input: PBMCs. This sequence joins TRBV7-9 and TRBJ2-1; perhaps TRBD1 as D (6 bases). This chain's CDR3 is CSSSTLGEGGLLNEQFF. DNA for the CDR3: TGTTCCAGCAGCACCCTTGGGGAAGGGGGTCTATTGAATGAGCAGTTCTTC. Full variable domain (outside the CDR3, taken from reference TRBV7-9 and TRBJ2-1): DTGVSQNPRHKITKRGQNVTFRCDPISEHNRLYWYRQTLGQGPEFLTYFQNEAQLEKSRLLSDRFSAERPKGSFSTLEIQRTEQGDSAMYLCSSSTLGEGGLLNEQFFGPGTRLTVL.